A single sample gave rise to the 30 T cell receptor beta chains below, sequenced in a study of blood T cell repertoires in COVID-19. Clones were sequenced by immunoSEQ multiplex PCR, and TCRdb holds only the in-frame ones, with some missing. The sample yields 250,000 or so clones, approximately 80% seen once. The specimen sequenced was peripheral blood. The receptors were gathered from a man between 60 and 70 years old with acute or convalescent COVID-19.

This chain connects TRBV12-3 or TRBV12-4 to TRBJ2-3; D remains unclear. Trimming removed 7 bases at V and 2 bases at J, with 4 bases between. The CDR3 loop spans 11 amino acids. CDR3 region: CASTNTDTQYF. DNA for the CDR3: TGTGCCAGCACCAACACAGATACGCAGTATTTT.

This sequence joins TRBV7-2 and TRBJ2-7; 7 nucleotides align to TRBD1. This CDR3 has 17 residues. Germline assignment: CDR1 SGHTA and CDR2 FQGNSA. V shed 3 bases and J 3 bases; nucleotides not matched to a gene: 14. CDR3 bases: TGTGCCAGCAGCTTCCGACAGGGCGGCGAAGGATACTACGAGCAGTACTTC. Its protein is CASSFRQGGEGYYEQYF.

V is TRBV7-9 and J is TRBJ2-1; 7 bases map to TRBD2. The CDR3 has 15 amino acids. Looked up from germline, CDR1 is SEHNR and CDR2 is FQNEAQ (reference sequence). V lost 4 bases, J lost 7 bases, and 10 bases stayed unmatched. The CDR3 sequence: CASSSPGRGENEQFF. CDR3 nucleotides: TGTGCCAGCAGCTCTCCGGGGAGGGGTGAAAATGAGCAGTTCTTC.

The V call is TRBV6-5, the J call TRBJ1-2; D is unresolved. The V and J ends lost 0 bases and 3 bases respectively, with 8 bases between them. Germline values: CDR1 MNHEY, CDR2 SVGAGI. The CDR3 has 14 amino acids. The DNA for the CDR3 is TGTGCCAGCAGTTACTCGAGCGGCTACTATGGCTACACCTTC. It yields the protein CASSYSSGYYGYTF.

The J gene is TRBJ2-1, the V gene TRBV5-1; the match to TRBD1 covers 11 bases. Germline values: CDR1 SGHRS, CDR2 YFSETQ. V gave up 4 bases and J gave up 7 bases; unmatched junction bases: 7. This CDR3 spans 15 amino acids. The CDR3 loop is CASSVAGTGGNEQFF. In nucleotides, the CDR3 is TGCGCCAGCAGCGTAGCCGGGACAGGGGGTAATGAGCAGTTCTTC.

This clone appeared a single time. This rearrangement joins TRBV13 to TRBJ2-7; TRBD2 aligns across 13 bases. Germline V gene sequence: CDR1 PRHDT, CDR2 FYEKMQ (reference sequence). The CDR3 sequence is 15 residues long. Losses at the gene ends were 4 bases for V and 2 bases for J; bases not matched to a gene: 2. The CDR3 protein is CASSWGTSGTYEQYF. Here the CDR3 DNA reads TGTGCCAGCAGCTGGGGGACTAGCGGGACCTACGAGCAGTACTTC.

V is TRBV30 and J is TRBJ1-2; D perhaps matches TRBD1 (5 bases). Germline V lookup: CDR1 GTSNPN, CDR2 SVGIG (reference sequence). Trimming shortened V by 1 base and J by 6 bases, and 12 bases separated the two germline ends. CDR3 length equals 13 residues. The chain's CDR3 is CAWSAQGRDGYTF. CDR3 bases: TGTGCCTGGAGTGCGCAGGGTCGGGATGGCTACACCTTC.

The CDR3 sequence is CATNSGQSTEAFF. The CDR3 bases are TGTGCCACCAATTCGGGACAGAGCACTGAAGCTTTCTTT. The chain couples TRBV27 to TRBJ1-1; TRBD1 aligns across 7 bases. The CDR3 is made up of 13 amino acids. Germline V gives CDR1 MNHEY, CDR2 SMNVEV (reference sequence). Trimming took 10 bases from V and 4 from J; bases not matched to a gene: 9.

The rearrangement links TRBV4-1 to TRBJ2-1; the D gene is possibly TRBD2 (6 bases). The CDR3 has 12 residues. Germline CDR1 and CDR2: MGHRA and YSYEKL. Trimming took off 4 bases at V and 7 bases at J, with 8 bases between the two ends. The CDR3 nucleotides are TGCGCCAGCAGCCTAGCGGCGAATGAGCAGTTCTTC. This codes for CASSLAANEQFF.

The J gene is TRBJ2-7, the V gene TRBV10-3; 11 bases agree with TRBD2. Trimming took 7 bases from V and 3 from J; bases not matched to a gene: 5. CDR1 ENHRY and CDR2 SYGVKD come from the germline V gene. This CDR3 region has 14 residues. CDR3 residues: CAIMGTSGGYEQYF. In nucleotides, the CDR3 is TGTGCCATCATGGGGACTAGCGGAGGCTACGAGCAGTACTTC.

V usage is TRBV18 and J usage is TRBJ1-4, with a weak D call TRBD1 (5 bases). With 2 bases removed from V and 7 bases from J, the gap between germline ends came to 11 bases. The CDR3 spans 14 residues. CDR1 is KGHSH and CDR2 is LQKENI in the germline V gene. CDR3 sequence reads: CASSPSQQGEKLFF. Written as DNA, the CDR3 is TGTGCCAGCTCACCAAGTCAGCAGGGTGAAAAACTGTTTTTT.

The chain uses TRBV3-1 (or the pseudogene TRBV3-2) and TRBJ2-7; D is perhaps TRBD1 (6 bases). V was pared by 4 bases and J by 4 bases, with 8 bases between. CDR3 length: 12 residues. The germline V gene has CDR1 LGHDT and CDR2 YNNKEL (reference sequence). CDR3 in DNA: TGTGCCAGCAGCCCACAGGGTTACGAGCAGTACTTC. It encodes CASSPQGYEQYF.

This clone was detected only a few times. This CDR3 is also generated by other DNA sequences in the sample. The rearrangement joins TRBV2 to TRBJ2-7, with 8 bases matching TRBD1. Trimming cost V 7 bases and J 4 bases; bases outside gene matches: 6. This CDR3 region has 13 residues. CDR1 is SNHLY, CDR2 FYNNEI, per germline. CDR3 DNA sequence: TGTGCCAGCAAAGAGACAGGGGTGTACGAGCAGTACTTC. It codes for CASKETGVYEQYF.

Regarding this clone: One end of the junction is discordant with germline, which a read error may explain. The chain employs TRBV7-7 and TRBJ2-7; 9 bases are a match to TRBD1. CDR3 length: 15 residues. The germline V gene encodes CDR1 SSHAT and CDR2 FNYEAQ (reference sequence). The CDR3 protein is CASSLVGQGSYEQYF. The DNA for the CDR3 is TGTGCTAGCAGCTTAGTGGGACAGGGTAGTTACGAGCAGTACTTC.

Concerning this clone: The junction and the germline gene differ at one end; a read error may be behind it. The chain employs TRBV7-7 and TRBJ2-5, with a tentative D call TRBD2 (5 bases). The CDR3 extends over 16 amino acids. Germline CDR1 reads SSHAT; CDR2 reads FNYEAQ (reference sequence). CDR3 in DNA: TGTGCTAGCAGCTTAGTCGGCCCGGGGTTCCAAGAGACCCAGTACTTC. It translates to CASSLVGPGFQETQYF.

V is TRBV15 and J is TRBJ2-7, with 13 bases identical to TRBD2. This CDR3 contains 20 residues. The germline gives CDR1 LNHNV, CDR2 YYDKDF (reference sequence). The ends lost 1 base at V and 1 base at J; junction bases unmatched: 13. This CDR3 reads CATSRAGLAGVGTRSYEQYF. DNA for the CDR3: TGTGCCACCAGCAGAGCTGGACTAGCGGGAGTTGGGACTAGGTCCTACGAGCAGTACTTC.

The V call is TRBV5-4, the J call TRBJ2-3; weak D call: TRBD2 (6 bases). This CDR3 has 15 residues. Germline V gives CDR1 SGHNT, CDR2 YYREEE (reference sequence). Between the trimmed V and J ends, which lost 4 bases and 4 bases, there was a span of 16 bases. In nucleotides, the CDR3 is TGTGCCAGCAGCCGGGGACTCCAGGGAGCAGATACGCAGTATTTT. Amino acids: CASSRGLQGADTQYF.

The gene calls are TRBV3-1 (or the pseudogene TRBV3-2) and TRBJ1-4, with 7 positions matching TRBD1. The J call may be faulty, since TRBJ2-2 better matches the DNA end. The CDR3 consists of 16 residues. CDR1 and CDR2 (germline): LGHDT, YNNKEL (reference sequence). The CDR3 loop reads CASSQTGTARSEELFF. CDR3 sequence (DNA): TGTGCCAGCAGCCAAACTGGGACAGCCAGGTCTGAGGAGCTGTTTTTT.

This chain joins TRBV3-1 (or the pseudogene TRBV3-2) and TRBJ2-5; 8 bases map to TRBD2. The CDR3 contains 17 residues. Germline CDR1 is LGHDT and CDR2 is YNNKEL (reference sequence). With V trimmed by 1 base and J by 5 bases, 12 bases remained unmatched. In nucleotides, the CDR3 is TGTGCCAGCAGCCAAGGGGACACCGTAGCGGGATTGGAGACCCAGTACTTC. Translating it yields CASSQGDTVAGLETQYF.

The rearrangement joins TRBV27 to TRBJ2-7; a weak D match, TRBD2 (6 bases). This CDR3 region has 13 residues. Per the germline V gene, CDR1 is MNHEY and CDR2 is SMNVEV (reference sequence). With 8 bases removed from V and 2 bases from J, the gap between germline ends came to 13 bases. The CDR3 protein is CASRRGPTYEQYF. The DNA of the CDR3 is TGTGCCAGCCGGCGGGGCCCCACCTACGAGCAGTACTTC.

The chain joins TRBV11-3 to TRBJ1-6; D perhaps matches TRBD1 (5 bases). Trimming took 5 bases from V and 9 from J, leaving 11 bases between them. This CDR3 spans 13 amino acids. The germline CDR1 and CDR2 sequences are SGHNT and YENEEA. CDR3 amino acids: CASSAGGSSPLHF. DNA of the CDR3: TGTGCCAGCAGCGCCGGGGGAAGTTCACCCCTCCACTTT.

The gene calls are TRBV30 and TRBJ2-7; 8 nucleotides agree with TRBD1. Germline CDR1 reads GTSNPN; CDR2 reads SVGIG (reference sequence). The CDR3 length is 14 residues. The junction had 6 bases not matched to a gene; V was cut back by 2 bases and J by 3 bases. The CDR3 sequence: CAWSLDRAIYEQYF. The CDR3 coding sequence is TGTGCCTGGAGTTTGGACAGGGCTATCTACGAGCAGTACTTC.

This chain links TRBV27 with TRBJ2-5, with 10 bases aligning to TRBD1. CDR1 and CDR2 (germline): MNHEY, SMNVEV (reference sequence). This CDR3 has 15 amino acids. V shed 4 bases, J shed 0 bases, and the junction held 2 bases outside the gene matches. The CDR3 nucleotides are TGTGCCAGCAGTTCAGACAGGGGGCACCAAGAGACCCAGTACTTC. It translates to CASSSDRGHQETQYF.

The chain combines TRBV2 with TRBJ2-1; perhaps TRBD2 as D (6 bases). Germline V gene data show CDR1 as SNHLY and CDR2 as FYNNEI. The CDR3 length is 15 residues. With 2 bases removed from V and 2 bases from J, the gap between germline ends came to 10 bases. This CDR3 reads CASSEQAGPYNEQFF. CDR3 sequence (DNA): TGTGCCAGCAGTGAACAGGCGGGGCCCTACAATGAGCAGTTCTTC. The full variable domain, rest sourced from reference TRBV2 and TRBJ2-1, is EPEVTQTPSHQVTQMGQEVILRCVPISNHLYFYWYRQILGQKVEFLVSFYNNEISEKSEIFDDQFSVERPDGSNFTLKIRSTKLEDSAMYFCASSEQAGPYNEQFFGPGTRLTVL.

This clone was counted only a few times. The genes are TRBV9 and TRBJ2-2; 9 nucleotides agree with TRBD2. The CDR3 is made up of 17 amino acids. Germline CDR1 and CDR2: SGDLS and YYNGEE. With 0 bases clipped from V and 5 bases from J, the junction kept 8 bases outside the gene matches. In DNA, the CDR3 is TGTGCCAGCAGCGTAGAAGGGTTAGCGGGAGTTACCGGGGAGCTGTTTTTT. Translation: CASSVEGLAGVTGELFF.

The V call is TRBV5-5, the J call TRBJ2-5; D is possibly TRBD1 (6 bases). V gave up 0 bases and J gave up 5 bases, with 11 bases separating them. CDR1 and CDR2 (germline): SGHKS, YYEKEE (reference sequence). This CDR3 region has 14 residues. The DNA of the CDR3 is TGTGCCAGCAGCTTGGCTACAGGGAAGGAGACCCAGTACTTC. It encodes CASSLATGKETQYF.

The table lists this clone with a count of one. The V call is TRBV7-2, the J call TRBJ2-3, with 8 bases fitting TRBD2. The CDR3 is made up of 17 amino acids. V was pared by 4 bases and J by 4 bases, with 13 bases of the junction left unmatched. Germline V gene lookup returns CDR1 SGHTA and CDR2 FQGNSA. The CDR3 DNA follows: TGTGCCAGCAGCTCCTTCGTAGTGGCGGGAGGCGCAGATACGCAGTATTTT. Translation: CASSSFVVAGGADTQYF.

The V gene is TRBV7-8, the J gene TRBJ2-1; the match to TRBD2 covers 7 bases. The germline gives CDR1 SGHVS, CDR2 FQNEAQ. The V and J ends lost 5 bases and 7 bases, in that order; junction bases with no gene match: 14. The CDR3 covers 16 residues. The CDR3, as DNA: TGTGCCAGCAGCCCTGTGTTGGGTAGCGGGTTAAATGAGCAGTTCTTC. It translates to CASSPVLGSGLNEQFF.

The rearrangement links TRBV4-3 to TRBJ2-6; D is ambiguous. Germline V gene sequence: CDR1 LGHNA, CDR2 YSLEER. The germline V and J ends were trimmed by 4 bases and 0 bases, with 7 bases remaining between them. The CDR3 consists of 15 residues. The CDR3 loop reads CASSREYSGANVLTF. The DNA of the CDR3 is TGCGCCAGCAGCCGTGAGTACTCTGGGGCCAACGTCCTGACTTTC.

The chain uses TRBV7-2 and TRBJ2-2; D is possibly TRBD2 (5 bases). This CDR3 has 15 amino acids. Per the germline V gene, CDR1 is SGHTA and CDR2 is FQGNSA. The V and J ends lost 2 bases and 3 bases respectively, with 10 bases between them. The CDR3 protein is CASSLTPRDTGELFF. The DNA of the CDR3 is TGTGCCAGCAGCTTAACCCCGCGGGACACCGGGGAGCTGTTTTTT.